Listed below are T cell receptor beta chains from one sample, sequenced in a study of a mutant IDH1 vaccine in newly diagnosed glioma. Clones were read by immunoSEQ multiplex PCR, and TCRdb kept only the in-frame ones, dropping some. This table holds 52,000 or so clones, 80% found once. No antigen has been assigned to these receptors. The specimen was PBMCs, collected from a glioma patient whose treatment included an IDH1 peptide vaccine. The receptors were sampled from a man aged 35 to 55 with glioma. Each CDR3 is given with its conserved first and last residue. The order of the fields is V gene, D gene, clone size, J gene, CDR3 DNA, CDR3 protein. A D gene is named only where the DNA matches it firmly. Size values are once, few and many counts, or a class for expanded clones, and some rows have none.

TRBV10-1	NA	once	TRBJ1-2	TGCGCCAGCAGTGAGTCGGGGCGCCGGTATGGCTACACCTTC	CASSESGRRYGYTF
TRBV5-1	NA	NA	TRBJ1-6	TGCGCCAGCAGCTTGAGGGCGGCGGATAATTCACCCCTCCACTTT	CASSLRAADNSPLHF
TRBV6-6	NA	few	TRBJ1-2	TGTGCCAGCAGACCCGCCGGGGCGGAGGGCTACACCTTC	CASRPAGAEGYTF
TRBV15	TRBD2	NA	TRBJ2-5	TGTGCCACCAGCAGAGATCAAGCGGGGGCACAAGAGACCCAGTACTTC	CATSRDQAGAQETQYF
TRBV6-5	NA	few	TRBJ2-7	TGTGCCAGCAGGTCGAGCCGTCCCTACGAGCAGTACTTC	CASRSSRPYEQYF
TRBV7-6	NA	NA	TRBJ2-7	TGTGCCAGCAGCCGGGGGGCCTCCTACGAGCAGTACTTC	CASSRGASYEQYF
TRBV4-1	TRBD2	NA	TRBJ2-3	TGCGCCAGCAGCCAAGGGCTCCCGGGACTAGCGGGGGGAGATACGCAGTATTTT	CASSQGLPGLAGGDTQYF
TRBV6-5	NA	NA	TRBJ1-1	TGTGCCAGCAGCAAGAACACTGAAGCTTTCTTT	CASSKNTEAFF
TRBV4-1	NA	NA	TRBJ2-1	TGCGCCAGCAGCCAATATGAGGCAGCGCCAAACAATGAGCAGTTCTTC	CASSQYEAAPNNEQFF
TRBV9	NA	NA	TRBJ1-2	TGTGCCAGCAGCGTAGTACAGGAGGGCTATGGCTACACCTTC	CASSVVQEGYGYTF
TRBV30	TRBD1	NA	TRBJ2-5	TGTGCCTGGAGTGTATGGGACCGGGACAGGAGTCAAGAGACCCAGTACTTC	CAWSVWDRDRSQETQYF
TRBV4-1	TRBD2	NA	TRBJ2-5	TGCGCCAGCAGCCAGGGGGGGATCCGGGAGACCCAGTACTTC	CASSQGGIRETQYF
TRBV30	NA	once	TRBJ2-3	TGTGCCTGGAGTGTACCGGGGATGGGTCAATCAGATACGCAGTATTTT	CAWSVPGMGQSDTQYF
TRBV7-9	TRBD2	NA	TRBJ2-7	TGTGCCAGCAGCCCGGGGGGGGCCTACGAGCAGTACTTC	CASSPGGAYEQYF
TRBV19	TRBD1	NA	TRBJ1-5	TGTGCCAGTACCAACACAGGGGTGAGGCCCCAGCATTTT	CASTNTGVRPQHF
TRBV7-6	TRBD1	NA	TRBJ1-2	TGTGCCAGCAGCCCGGGGACAGGGAGCATCTATGGCTACACCTTC	CASSPGTGSIYGYTF
TRBV5-8	TRBD2	NA	TRBJ2-3	TGTGCCAGCAGCCCAGGGACTAGCGGAATCACAGATACGCAGTATTTT	CASSPGTSGITDTQYF
TRBV12-5	TRBD1	few	TRBJ1-1	TGTGCTAGTGGTCAGGGACAGGGTCTGACTGAAGCTTTCTTT	CASGQGQGLTEAFF